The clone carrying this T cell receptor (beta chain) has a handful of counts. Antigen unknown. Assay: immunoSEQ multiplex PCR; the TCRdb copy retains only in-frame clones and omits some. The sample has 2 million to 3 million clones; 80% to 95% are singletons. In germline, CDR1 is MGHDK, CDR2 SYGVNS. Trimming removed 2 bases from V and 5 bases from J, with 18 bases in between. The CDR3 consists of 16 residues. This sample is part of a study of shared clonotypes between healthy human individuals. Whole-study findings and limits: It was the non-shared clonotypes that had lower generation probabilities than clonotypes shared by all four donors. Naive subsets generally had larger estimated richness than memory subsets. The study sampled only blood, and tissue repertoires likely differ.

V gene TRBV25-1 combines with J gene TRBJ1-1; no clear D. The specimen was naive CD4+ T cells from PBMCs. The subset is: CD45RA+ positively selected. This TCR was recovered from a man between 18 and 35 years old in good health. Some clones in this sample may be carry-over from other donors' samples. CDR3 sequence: CASSEGGNIGMTEAFF. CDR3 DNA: TGTGCCAGCAGTGAAGGAGGGAACATAGGGATGACTGAAGCTTTCTTT.